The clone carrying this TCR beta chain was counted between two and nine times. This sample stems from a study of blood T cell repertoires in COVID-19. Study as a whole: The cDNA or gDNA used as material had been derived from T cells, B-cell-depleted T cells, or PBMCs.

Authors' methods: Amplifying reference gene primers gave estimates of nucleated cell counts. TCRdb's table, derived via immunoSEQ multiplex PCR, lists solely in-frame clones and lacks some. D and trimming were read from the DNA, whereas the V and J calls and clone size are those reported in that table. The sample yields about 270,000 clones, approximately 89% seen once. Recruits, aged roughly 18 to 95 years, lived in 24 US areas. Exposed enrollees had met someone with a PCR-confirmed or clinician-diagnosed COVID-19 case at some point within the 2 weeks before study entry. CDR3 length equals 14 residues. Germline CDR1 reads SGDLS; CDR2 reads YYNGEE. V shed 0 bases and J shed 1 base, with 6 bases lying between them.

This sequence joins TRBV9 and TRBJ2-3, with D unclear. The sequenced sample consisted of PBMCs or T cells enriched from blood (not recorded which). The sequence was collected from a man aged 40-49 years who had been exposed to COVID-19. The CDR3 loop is CASSVELGTDTQYF. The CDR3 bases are TGTGCCAGCAGCGTAGAGCTGGGCACAGATACGCAGTATTTT.